Following are 16 T cell receptor beta chains from one sample sequenced in a study of OX40 agonist ivuxolimab in advanced cancers. Method: immunoSEQ multiplex PCR; TCRdb's copy keeps in-frame clones and lacks some. The sample has 60,000 to 75,000 clones, about 83% seen once. The source material was CD4+ or CD8+ T cells sorted from blood, sampled in a trial of the OX40 agonist ivuxolimab. These TCRs come from an adult with an advanced solid tumor such as melanoma, head and neck, liver or kidney cancer.

V and J are TRBV7-2 and TRBJ1-1, with D unresolved. Per germline, CDR1 SGHTA and CDR2 FQGNSA. The CDR3 runs to 16 residues. The germline V and J ends were trimmed by 5 bases and 0 bases, with 16 bases remaining between them. The CDR3 protein is CASSKEAGIMNTEAFF. The CDR3 DNA follows: TGTGCCAGCAGCAAGGAGGCAGGTATCATGAACACTGAAGCTTTCTTT. Based on the CDR3 plus reference TRBV7-2 and TRBJ1-1, the full variable domain is GAGVSQSPSNKVTEKGKDVELRCDPISGHTALYWYRQSLGQGLEFLIYFQGNSAPDKSGLPSDRFSAERTGGSVSTLTIQRTQQEDSAVYLCASSKEAGIMNTEAFFGQGTRLTVV.

This sequence joins TRBV5-1 and TRBJ1-6, with TRBD1 matching over 9 bases. Losses at the gene ends were 2 bases for V and 10 bases for J; bases not matched to a gene: 10. Per germline, CDR1 SGHRS and CDR2 YFSETQ. This CDR3 is built from 16 residues. The CDR3 region is CASSFFGGQGTSPLHF. The CDR3 DNA is TGCGCCAGCAGCTTTTTTGGGGGACAGGGTACGTCACCCCTCCACTTT.

The chain has TRBV2 and TRBJ2-5; unclear D gene. Trimming removed 8 bases from V and 7 bases from J, with 8 bases in between. This CDR3 comprises 10 residues. Germline V CDR1 and CDR2: SNHLY, FYNNEI. The CDR3 DNA is TGTGCCAGCCGTGCCGGGACCCAGTACTTC. Translation gives CASRAGTQYF.

The chain recombines TRBV5-1 with TRBJ2-3; 7 nucleotides agree with TRBD2. Germline CDR1 and CDR2: SGHRS and YFSETQ. V was pared by 6 bases and J by 4 bases, with 8 bases of the junction left unmatched. The CDR3 extends over 14 amino acids. CDR3 DNA sequence: TGCGCCAGCACTGGCGGGAGCATGGCAGATACGCAGTATTTT. It yields the protein CASTGGSMADTQYF.

This sequence joins TRBV30 and TRBJ2-1, with a tentative D call TRBD2 (7 bases). The V end was cut by 3 bases, the J end by 0 bases, with 27 bases between. The germline V gene has CDR1 GTSNPN and CDR2 SVGIG (reference sequence). The CDR3 length is 20 residues. The CDR3 loop reads CAWRGGLRSSGPSSYNEQFF. The CDR3 bases are TGTGCCTGGAGAGGGGGTCTGAGGTCTAGCGGTCCGAGCTCCTACAATGAGCAGTTCTTC.

CDR3 in DNA: TGTGCCAGCGGCGCGACCCAGTACTTC. Translating it yields CASGATQYF. The rearrangement joins TRBV28 to TRBJ2-5, with D hard to call. V lost 8 bases, J lost 7 bases, and 5 bases lay in between. Per the germline V gene, CDR1 is MDHEN and CDR2 is SYDVKM. The CDR3 length is 9 residues.

CDR3 sequence reads: CASSLAQGVYYGYTF. Written as DNA, the CDR3 is TGTGCCAGCAGCTTAGCGCAAGGGGTGTACTATGGCTACACCTTC. The rearrangement links TRBV7-8 to TRBJ1-2; the D gene is possibly TRBD1 (5 bases). The germline CDR1 and CDR2 sequences are SGHVS and FQNEAQ. The V gene lost 0 bases and the J gene lost 3 bases, with 11 bases spanning the gap. The CDR3 length is 15 residues. Based on the CDR3 plus reference TRBV7-8 and TRBJ1-2, the full variable domain is GAGVSQSPRYKVAKRGQDVALRCDPISGHVSLFWYQQALGQGPEFLTYFQNEAQLDKSGLPSDRFFAERPEGSVSTLKIQRTQQEDSAVYLCASSLAQGVYYGYTFGSGTRLTVV.

J is TRBJ2-2 and V is TRBV7-2; TRBD1 aligns across 7 bases. The J segment lost 0 bases and the V segment lost 5 bases, leaving 6 bases of the junction unmatched. Germline V CDR1 and CDR2: SGHTA, FQGNSA. The CDR3 is 16 residues long. The CDR3 nucleotides read TGTGCCAGCAGCGTCGGGACAGCCGCGAACACCGGGGAGCTGTTTTTT. As protein: CASSVGTAANTGELFF.

The sample holds many counts of this clone. This chain's CDR3 is CASSPGQGTYNEQFF. In DNA, the CDR3 is TGCGCCAGCAGCCCGGGACAGGGCACCTACAATGAGCAGTTCTTC. V gene TRBV5-1 combines with J gene TRBJ2-1; 9 positions agree with TRBD1. There are 15 residues in the CDR3. Germline lookup yields CDR1 SGHRS and CDR2 YFSETQ. The V segment lost 4 bases and the J segment 2 bases; nucleotides outside the gene matches: 4. Complete variable domain (other parts from reference TRBV5-1 and TRBJ2-1): KAGVTQTPRYLIKTRGQQVTLSCSPISGHRSVSWYQQTPGQGLQFLFEYFSETQRNKGNFPGRFSGRQFSNSRSEMNVSTLELGDSALYLCASSPGQGTYNEQFFGPGTRLTVL.

This clone has just one count. V usage is TRBV19 and J usage is TRBJ2-5, with D unclear. The CDR3 consists of 14 residues. Trimming took 3 bases from V and 5 from J, leaving 13 bases between them. Germline V gene data show CDR1 as LNHDA and CDR2 as SQIVND (reference sequence). The CDR3: CASSIPQRLETQYF. The CDR3 DNA follows: TGTGCCAGTAGTATCCCCCAGCGATTGGAGACCCAGTACTTC. The entire variable domain, with the rest obtained from reference TRBV19 and TRBJ2-5, is as follows: DGGITQSPKYLFRKEGQNVTLSCEQNLNHDAMYWYRQDPGQGLRLIYYSQIVNDFQKGDIAEGYSVSREKKESFPLTVTSAQKNPTAFYLCASSIPQRLETQYFGPGTRLLVL.

The rearrangement links TRBV5-4 to TRBJ1-1; D is perhaps TRBD1 (5 bases). This CDR3 is 15 amino acids long. V was pared by 4 bases and J by 2 bases, with 15 bases between. In germline, CDR1 is SGHNT, CDR2 YYREEE (reference sequence). CDR3: CASSQGADFNTEAFF. DNA of the CDR3: TGTGCCAGCAGCCAAGGGGCAGATTTTAACACTGAAGCTTTCTTT.

The chain couples TRBV29-1 to TRBJ2-3; D is unresolved. This CDR3 comprises 14 residues. V dropped 5 bases and J dropped 6 bases, with 18 bases sitting between them. Germline V gives CDR1 SQVTM, CDR2 ANQGSEA. The chain's CDR3 is CSVIRGPRWDTQYF. The CDR3 DNA reads as TGCAGCGTTATCCGCGGCCCGCGGTGGGATACGCAGTATTTT.

This clone has a handful of counts. J is TRBJ1-5 and V is TRBV7-2; D not resolved. The CDR3 contains 15 residues. Looked up from germline, CDR1 is SGHTA and CDR2 is FQGNSA. The ends were cut back, 1 base at V and 3 bases at J, with 10 bases in the middle. The CDR3 bases are TGTGCCAGCAGCTTAGACAGCCGATTCAATCAGCCCCAGCATTTT. This encodes CASSLDSRFNQPQHF.

The V call is TRBV5-1, the J call TRBJ1-2; TRBD1 might be the D (6 bases). CDR1 is SGHRS, CDR2 YFSETQ, per germline. The germline V and J ends were trimmed by 0 bases and 7 bases, with 22 bases remaining between them. The CDR3 length is 17 residues. This chain's CDR3 is CASSLVGPTGSGGGYTF. CDR3 coding DNA: TGCGCCAGCAGCTTGGTAGGCCCCACAGGGAGTGGTGGTGGCTACACCTTC.

The chain uses TRBV6-1 and TRBJ2-3; TRBD2 matches at 11 bases. J lost 2 bases, V lost 7 bases, and 5 bases had no gene match. The CDR3 covers 15 residues. Germline V gene sequence: CDR1 MNHNS, CDR2 SASEGT. The CDR3 spells CASNGLAGNTDTQYF. The CDR3 DNA is TGTGCCAGCAACGGACTAGCGGGTAACACAGATACGCAGTATTTT.

As DNA, the CDR3 is TGTGCCAGCAGTCGACTAGCGGGAGGGGGTGGAAATACGCAGTATTTT. Amino acids: CASSRLAGGGGNTQYF. The chain couples TRBV6-6 to TRBJ2-3; the match to TRBD2 covers 14 bases. V lost 5 bases to trimming and J lost 7 bases; unmatched junction nucleotides: 8. This CDR3 spans 16 amino acids. Looked up from germline, CDR1 is MNHNY and CDR2 is SVGAGI (reference sequence).